One TCR beta chain is described in this entry. Template material for amplifying TCR beta CDR3 regions consisted of RNA transcripts. RT-PCR in the first round (using the HTBI primer set) targeted the TCR CDR3. TCRdb reprocessed the multiplex PCR reads with MiXCR, giving one entry per CDR3 protein. This sample yields 250,000 to 300,000 distinct CDR3 sequences, of which just over 14% are seen a single time; 13% belongs to the top ten. The record originates from a study of T cells in Graves' hyperthyroidism and ophthalmopathy. The receptor was derived from a woman aged 40 to 55 with Graves' hyperthyroidism that later progressed to Graves' ophthalmopathy. The sequenced material came from blood.

Here the CDR3 reads CASSEGTPYNSPLHF. CDR3 coding DNA: TGTGCCAGCAGCGAGGGGACACCGTATAATTCACCCCTCCACTTT. The V call is TRBV9, the J call TRBJ1-6; D is perhaps TRBD1 (6 bases). The length of the CDR3 is 15 residues. Germline V gene lookup returns CDR1 SGDLS and CDR2 YYNGEE. V gave up 3 bases and J gave up 4 bases, with 11 bases separating them. Supplemented by reference TRBV9 and TRBJ1-6, the full variable domain reads DSGVTQTPKHLITATGQRVTLRCSPRSGDLSVYWYQQSLDQGLQFLIQYYNGEERAKGNILERFSAQQFPDLHSELNLSSLELGDSALYFCASSEGTPYNSPLHFGNGTRLTVT.